A selection of T cell receptor beta chains follows, all from one sample in a study of identical twins. TCRdb re-called the 5' RACE reads through MiXCR, storing one row per CDR3 protein. The repertoire includes 650,000 to 800,000 distinct CDR3 sequences, 8% to 9% of them detected once, and around 0.98% sits in the top ten. The same data also went into a second study, on yellow fever vaccine responses in identical twins.

The material sequenced was PBMCs. All receptors come from a young woman in good health. CDR3s include the opening cysteine and the closing phenylalanine or tryptophan.

>TRBV7-9|TRBJ2-1
CASSSTGPSTGNEQFF
>TRBV7-3|TRBJ2-2
CASSLLAGALDTGELFF
>TRBV2|TRBJ2-5
CATAGTSSRETQYF
>TRBV6-2/TRBV6-3|TRBJ2-7
CASSYDWGQFAYEQYF
>TRBV3-1|TRBJ2-7
CASSQVGISYEQYF
>TRBV2|TRBJ1-2
CASSTGEDHGYTF
>TRBV5-5|TRBJ2-2
CASSHPRDLFPGELFF
>TRBV6-1|TRBJ1-5
CASRQGSNQPQHF
>TRBV6-2/TRBV6-3|TRBJ1-2
CASNSAARGYTF
>TRBV6-4|TRBJ2-1
CASPKGPTASYNEQFF
>TRBV21-1|TRBJ1-4
CASSRTGGMTVTNEKLFF
>TRBV13|TRBJ1-1
CASSSEGELNTEAFF
>TRBV3-1|TRBJ2-7
CASSPRGGSTYEQYF
>TRBV12-3/TRBV12-4|TRBJ2-5
CASSSYLWETQYF
>TRBV6-5|TRBJ1-2
CASRNGLKGYTF
>TRBV28|TRBJ2-5
CASSRPSTAQGTQYF
>TRBV20-1|TRBJ2-4
CSASATTPFIAKNIQYF
>TRBV11-2|TRBJ2-7
CASSFGSSSYEQYF
>TRBV12-3/TRBV12-4|TRBJ2-2
CASSFFGQGRIGELFF
>TRBV5-5|TRBJ2-3
CASSLDARTDTQYF
>TRBV28|TRBJ2-7
CASSFAELGSYEQYF
>TRBV12-3/TRBV12-4|TRBJ2-1
CASKSAGTRLYNEQFF
>TRBV24-1|TRBJ2-2
CATSDFTGLNTGELFF
>TRBV18|TRBJ1-2
CASSPDHDNPYGYTF
>TRBV5-1|TRBJ2-3
CASSLRLVGSLEAADTQYF
>TRBV4-1|TRBJ2-1
CASSQVPGTSYNEQFF
>TRBV5-6|TRBJ1-5
CAISPGGYHQPQHF
>TRBV7-6|TRBJ1-2
CASSTEGGYGYTF
>TRBV9|TRBJ2-5
CASSVVGDETQYF
>TRBV4-2|TRBJ2-1
CASSAGLAGGFYNEQFF
>TRBV20-1|TRBJ2-1
CSARPLMTSRSYNEQFF
>TRBV7-9|TRBJ2-7
CAATGPTGQRPSYEQYF
>TRBV4-3|TRBJ2-3
CASSRNRDTDTQYF
>TRBV7-6|TRBJ2-1
CASSLVGTSAYNEQFF
>TRBV6-6|TRBJ2-7
CATLHLGQAPYEQYF
>TRBV4-1|TRBJ2-7
CTSSPWTGGRDEQYF
>TRBV24-1|TRBJ2-3
CATSDRAGSTDTQYF
>TRBV21-1|TRBJ2-7
CASSTRVKSYEQYF
>TRBV2|TRBJ1-1
CASSGDRYTEAFF
>TRBV7-9|TRBJ2-1
CASSLEASGGTSGQFF
>TRBV5-1|TRBJ2-7
CASSPGTGGGYEQYF
>TRBV5-1|TRBJ2-1
CASRSLSGVTNEQFF
>TRBV7-2|TRBJ2-7
CASSPALGTGDIYF
>TRBV7-2|TRBJ1-4
CASSLYTGGREKLFF
>TRBV11-2|TRBJ2-1
CASRAGTSGRSSYNEQFF
>TRBV25-1|TRBJ2-1
CASSLLGLAGGSEQFF
>TRBV7-3|TRBJ2-1
CASSSRSGGANEQFF
>TRBV6-2/TRBV6-3|TRBJ2-3
CASNSPMRAQDTQYF
>TRBV11-2|TRBJ2-2
CASGADYSGELFF
>TRBV7-9|TRBJ2-1
CASSLPQGGSYNEQFF
>TRBV7-9|TRBJ2-7
CASSIVIGTGGYEQYF
>TRBV20-1|TRBJ2-3
CSASPYLRDTVSTDTQYF
>TRBV5-8|TRBJ2-5
CASSQRRAGETQYF
>TRBV12-3/TRBV12-4|TRBJ1-2
CASRPGTGVPYGYTF
>TRBV6-2/TRBV6-3|TRBJ2-3
CASTDAPDTQYF
>TRBV12-3/TRBV12-4|TRBJ1-1
CASSPTGKGDTEAFF
>TRBV5-1|TRBJ2-2
CASSFYPGPHTGELFF
>TRBV4-2|TRBJ2-1
CASSLGTSGGHSYNEQFF
>TRBV2|TRBJ2-3
CASGLAEQYF
>TRBV11-2|TRBJ2-5
CASSPPGQGANKAQYF